This note documents a single T cell receptor beta chain sequence. This record comes from a study of neurological immune-mediated disorders. From the 5' RACE reads, TCRdb called clonotypes with MiXCR, one entry per CDR3 protein. The sample contains 70,000 to 90,000 distinct CDR3 sequences, 5.5% to 6.5% of which appear only once. The CDR3 has 15 residues. The germline V gene encodes CDR1 DFQATT and CDR2 SNEGSKA (reference sequence). The V end was cut by 1 base, the J end by 2 bases, with 11 bases between. As to time point: longitudinal time-point 2. J is TRBJ2-2 and V is TRBV20-1; no reliable D call. The sample was PBMCs. The sequence was obtained from an older woman with multiple sclerosis. The CDR3 here is CSARVGFRNTGELFF. The DNA for the CDR3 is TGCAGTGCTAGAGTGGGCTTCCGAAACACCGGGGAGCTGTTTTTT.